This T cell receptor (beta chain) was sequenced for a study of human thymus T cells. Study-level results: Gene usage for V and J segments appeared biased in thymic and blood repertoires.

Germline values: CDR1 SQVTM, CDR2 ANQGSEA. V lost 7 bases, J lost 2 bases, and 29 bases stayed unmatched. This CDR3 is built from 22 residues. The method was immunoSEQ multiplex PCR; TCRdb's version includes in-frame clones alone and lacks a portion of them. The table lists approximately 46,000 clones, 95% of them singletons. Note on this clone: No antigen is known for it.

Sequenced input: blood. The V gene is TRBV29-1, the J gene TRBJ2-3; 11 bases align to TRBD2. This clonotype was obtained from a girl in the first two years of life with a congenital heart defect but otherwise immunologically healthy. CDR3 sequence reads: CSAYTRGDRARTSGSHTDTQYF. CDR3 nucleotides: TGCAGCGCTTACACAAGGGGGGACAGGGCGAGGACTAGCGGGTCCCACACAGATACGCAGTATTTT.